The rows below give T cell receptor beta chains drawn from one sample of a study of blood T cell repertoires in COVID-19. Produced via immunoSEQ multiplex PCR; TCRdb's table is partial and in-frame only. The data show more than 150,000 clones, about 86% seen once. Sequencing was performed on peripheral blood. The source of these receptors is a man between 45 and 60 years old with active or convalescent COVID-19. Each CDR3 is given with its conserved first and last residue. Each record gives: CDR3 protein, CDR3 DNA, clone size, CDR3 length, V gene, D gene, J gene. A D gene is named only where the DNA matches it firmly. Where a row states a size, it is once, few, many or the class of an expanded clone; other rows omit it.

CDR3 protein: CATSASPTYEQYF
CDR3 DNA: TGTGCCACCAGTGCGAGTCCGACCTACGAGCAGTACTTC
clone size: NA
CDR3 length: 13
V gene: TRBV24-1
D gene: NA
J gene: TRBJ2-7

CDR3 protein: CASSIIGTSSSGTGELFF
CDR3 DNA: TGTGCCAGCAGCATAATCGGGACTAGCTCCTCCGGCACCGGGGAGCTGTTTTTT
clone size: NA
CDR3 length: 18
V gene: TRBV28
D gene: TRBD2
J gene: TRBJ2-2

CDR3 protein: CASSQSGRGGLGVNTQYF
CDR3 DNA: TGTGCCAGCAGCCAGTCAGGTCGGGGGGGCCTCGGGGTGAATACGCAGTATTTT
clone size: once
CDR3 length: 18
V gene: TRBV3-1/TRBV3-2
D gene: TRBD2
J gene: TRBJ2-3

CDR3 protein: CASSHLDRGNEQYF
CDR3 DNA: TGTGCCAGCAGCCATCTAGACAGGGGGAACGAGCAGTACTTC
clone size: NA
CDR3 length: 14
V gene: TRBV14
D gene: TRBD1
J gene: TRBJ2-7

CDR3 protein: CASSFSGDTEAFF
CDR3 DNA: TGTGCCAGCAGTTTTTCGGGTGACACTGAAGCTTTCTTT
clone size: NA
CDR3 length: 13
V gene: TRBV12-3/TRBV12-4
D gene: NA
J gene: TRBJ1-1

CDR3 protein: CASSPGGFDNSPLHF
CDR3 DNA: TGTGCCAGCAGCCCGGGGGGGTTCGATAATTCACCCCTCCACTTT
clone size: NA
CDR3 length: 15
V gene: TRBV11-3
D gene: NA
J gene: TRBJ1-6

CDR3 protein: CASSLADARGEGQFF
CDR3 DNA: TGTGCCAGCAGCCTGGCGGACGCGCGGGGGGAGGGGCAGTTCTTC
clone size: NA
CDR3 length: 15
V gene: TRBV5-4
D gene: TRBD2
J gene: TRBJ2-1

CDR3 protein: CASSVLASSYEQYF
CDR3 DNA: TGTGCCAGCAGTGTACTAGCGAGCTCCTACGAGCAGTACTTC
clone size: few
CDR3 length: 14
V gene: TRBV11-2
D gene: TRBD2
J gene: TRBJ2-7

CDR3 protein: CASSSGASQETQYF
CDR3 DNA: TGTGCCAGCAGTTCAGGGGCTAGCCAAGAGACCCAGTACTTC
clone size: NA
CDR3 length: 14
V gene: TRBV9
D gene: NA
J gene: TRBJ2-5

CDR3 protein: CASSEAWTGWAFF
CDR3 DNA: TGTGCCAGCAGTGAAGCGTGGACAGGGTGGGCTTTCTTT
clone size: NA
CDR3 length: 13
V gene: TRBV2
D gene: TRBD1
J gene: TRBJ1-1

CDR3 protein: CATSESWTGSTGELFF
CDR3 DNA: TGTGCCACCAGTGAGTCATGGACAGGGTCGACCGGGGAGCTGTTTTTT
clone size: once
CDR3 length: 16
V gene: TRBV24-1
D gene: TRBD1
J gene: TRBJ2-2

CDR3 protein: CASRSGSPGTEAFF
CDR3 DNA: TGTGCCAGCAGAAGTGGGTCGCCGGGCACTGAAGCTTTCTTT
clone size: NA
CDR3 length: 14
V gene: TRBV6-5
D gene: NA
J gene: TRBJ1-1

CDR3 protein: CASSPRTSGGNEQFF
CDR3 DNA: TGCGCCAGCAGCCCGAGGACTAGCGGGGGGAATGAGCAGTTCTTC
clone size: NA
CDR3 length: 15
V gene: TRBV5-1
D gene: TRBD2
J gene: TRBJ2-1

CDR3 protein: CAISKTGGEETQYF
CDR3 DNA: TGTGCCATCAGTAAGACAGGGGGCGAAGAGACCCAGTACTTC
clone size: NA
CDR3 length: 14
V gene: TRBV10-3
D gene: TRBD1
J gene: TRBJ2-5

CDR3 protein: CASSQDVARANEQFF
CDR3 DNA: TGCGCCAGCAGCCAAGACGTGGCCAGGGCGAATGAGCAGTTCTTC
clone size: once
CDR3 length: 15
V gene: TRBV4-3
D gene: NA
J gene: TRBJ2-1

CDR3 protein: CASTAGVTYEQYF
CDR3 DNA: TGTGCCAGTACAGCGGGGGTTACCTACGAGCAGTACTTC
clone size: NA
CDR3 length: 13
V gene: TRBV19
D gene: TRBD2
J gene: TRBJ2-7

CDR3 protein: CSATRGDTQYF
CDR3 DNA: TGCAGTGCTACGAGAGGGGATACGCAGTATTTT
clone size: NA
CDR3 length: 11
V gene: TRBV20-1
D gene: NA
J gene: TRBJ2-3

CDR3 protein: CASSALQGFTGNTEAFF
CDR3 DNA: TGTGCCAGCAGTGCGTTACAGGGCTTTACGGGGAACACTGAAGCTTTCTTT
clone size: NA
CDR3 length: 17
V gene: TRBV6-1
D gene: NA
J gene: TRBJ1-1

CDR3 protein: CASSRPLAPSYNEQFF
CDR3 DNA: TGTGCCAGCAGCAGACCACTAGCGCCCTCCTACAATGAGCAGTTCTTC
clone size: NA
CDR3 length: 16
V gene: TRBV11-2
D gene: TRBD2
J gene: TRBJ2-1

CDR3 protein: CASSLDAGAGTQYF
CDR3 DNA: TGCGCCAGCAGCCTCGATGCGGGGGCCGGGACGCAGTATTTT
clone size: NA
CDR3 length: 14
V gene: TRBV4-1
D gene: NA
J gene: TRBJ2-3

CDR3 protein: CASSILGGASYEQYF
CDR3 DNA: TGTGCCAGTAGTATTCTGGGCGGGGCCTCCTACGAGCAGTACTTC
clone size: NA
CDR3 length: 15
V gene: TRBV19
D gene: NA
J gene: TRBJ2-7

CDR3 protein: CASSGQGVETGELFF
CDR3 DNA: TGTGCCAGCAGTGGACAGGGGGTAGAGACCGGGGAGCTGTTTTTT
clone size: NA
CDR3 length: 15
V gene: TRBV2
D gene: TRBD1
J gene: TRBJ2-2

CDR3 protein: CASRGEVNTEAFF
CDR3 DNA: TGTGCCAGCCGGGGGGAGGTGAACACTGAAGCTTTCTTT
clone size: NA
CDR3 length: 13
V gene: TRBV6-4
D gene: NA
J gene: TRBJ1-1

CDR3 protein: CASSVASSGAGEEETQYF
CDR3 DNA: TGTGCCAGCAGCGTAGCCTCTAGCGGGGCGGGGGAGGAAGAGACCCAGTACTTC
clone size: NA
CDR3 length: 18
V gene: TRBV9
D gene: TRBD2
J gene: TRBJ2-5

CDR3 protein: CASSPRTGNNSPLHF
CDR3 DNA: TGTGCCAGCAGCCCCCGGACAGGAAACAATTCACCCCTCCACTTT
clone size: NA
CDR3 length: 15
V gene: TRBV9
D gene: TRBD1
J gene: TRBJ1-6

CDR3 protein: CASSVAGGEPGNEQFF
CDR3 DNA: TGTGCCAGCAGCGTAGCTGGGGGGGAGCCTGGCAATGAGCAGTTCTTC
clone size: NA
CDR3 length: 16
V gene: TRBV9
D gene: TRBD2
J gene: TRBJ2-1

CDR3 protein: CASSYSRGQRLGGAFF
CDR3 DNA: TGTGCCAGCAGTTACTCGCGGGGTCAAAGGTTAGGTGGAGCTTTCTTT
clone size: NA
CDR3 length: 16
V gene: TRBV6-5
D gene: NA
J gene: TRBJ1-1

CDR3 protein: CASSQDPQGVLGYTF
CDR3 DNA: TGCGCCAGCAGCCAAGATCCCCAGGGGGTCCTGGGCTACACCTTC
clone size: NA
CDR3 length: 15
V gene: TRBV4-1
D gene: TRBD1
J gene: TRBJ1-2

CDR3 protein: CASRSRGTSATDTQYF
CDR3 DNA: TGTGCCAGTAGGTCCCGCGGGACTAGCGCCACAGATACGCAGTATTTT
clone size: NA
CDR3 length: 16
V gene: TRBV19
D gene: TRBD2
J gene: TRBJ2-3

CDR3 protein: CASSLDRVTYNEQFF
CDR3 DNA: TGCGCCAGCAGCCTTGACAGGGTTACCTACAATGAGCAGTTCTTC
clone size: NA
CDR3 length: 15
V gene: TRBV4-3
D gene: TRBD1
J gene: TRBJ2-1

CDR3 protein: CASTRLPVRTYEQYF
CDR3 DNA: TGTGCCAGCACCCGCCTCCCGGTCCGAACCTACGAGCAGTACTTC
clone size: NA
CDR3 length: 15
V gene: TRBV27
D gene: NA
J gene: TRBJ2-7

CDR3 protein: CASSPRDITTNSPLHF
CDR3 DNA: TGTGCCAGCAGCCCTCGGGACATAACGACTAATTCACCCCTCCACTTT
clone size: few
CDR3 length: 16
V gene: TRBV9
D gene: NA
J gene: TRBJ1-6

CDR3 protein: CASSDLYNEQFF
CDR3 DNA: TGTGCCAGCAGTGACTTGTACAATGAGCAGTTCTTC
clone size: NA
CDR3 length: 12
V gene: TRBV5-5
D gene: NA
J gene: TRBJ2-1

CDR3 protein: CASSLTIYEQYF
CDR3 DNA: TGTGCCAGCAGCTTAACTATCTACGAGCAGTACTTC
clone size: NA
CDR3 length: 12
V gene: TRBV11-1
D gene: NA
J gene: TRBJ2-7

CDR3 protein: CASSLDQVEYNSPLHF
CDR3 DNA: TGCGCCAGCAGCTTGGATCAGGTGGAATATAATTCACCCCTCCACTTT
clone size: few
CDR3 length: 16
V gene: TRBV5-1
D gene: NA
J gene: TRBJ1-6

CDR3 protein: CASSPRYGGMIETQYF
CDR3 DNA: TGCGCCAGCAGCCCAAGATATGGGGGGATGATAGAGACCCAGTACTTC
clone size: NA
CDR3 length: 16
V gene: TRBV4-3
D gene: NA
J gene: TRBJ2-5

CDR3 protein: CASSPTRGTEAFF
CDR3 DNA: TGTGCCAGCAGTCCTACCAGAGGTACTGAAGCTTTCTTT
clone size: NA
CDR3 length: 13
V gene: TRBV7-2
D gene: NA
J gene: TRBJ1-1

CDR3 protein: CASSSPPLVNEQFF
CDR3 DNA: TGTGCCAGCAGCTCACCTCCACTAGTTAATGAGCAGTTCTTC
clone size: once
CDR3 length: 14
V gene: TRBV7-2
D gene: NA
J gene: TRBJ2-1

CDR3 protein: CATTYRDTGANVLTF
CDR3 DNA: TGTGCCACCACCTACAGGGATACTGGGGCCAACGTCCTGACTTTC
clone size: NA
CDR3 length: 15
V gene: TRBV15
D gene: NA
J gene: TRBJ2-6

CDR3 protein: CATSGASGRGGELFF
CDR3 DNA: TGTGCCACCAGTGGGGCTAGCGGGAGAGGCGGGGAGCTGTTTTTT
clone size: NA
CDR3 length: 15
V gene: TRBV24-1
D gene: TRBD2
J gene: TRBJ2-2